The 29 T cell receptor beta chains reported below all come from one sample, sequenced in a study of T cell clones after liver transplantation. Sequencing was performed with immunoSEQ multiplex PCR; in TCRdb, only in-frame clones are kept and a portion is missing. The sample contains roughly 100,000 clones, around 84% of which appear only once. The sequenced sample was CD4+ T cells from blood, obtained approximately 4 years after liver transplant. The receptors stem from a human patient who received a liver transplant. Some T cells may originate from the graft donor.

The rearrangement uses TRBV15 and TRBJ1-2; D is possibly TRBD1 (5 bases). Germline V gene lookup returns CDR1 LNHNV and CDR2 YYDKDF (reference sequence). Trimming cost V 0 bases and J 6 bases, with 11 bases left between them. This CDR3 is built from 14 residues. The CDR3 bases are TGTGCCACCAGCAGAGATAGGGACTTTCATGGCTACACCTTC. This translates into CATSRDRDFHGYTF.

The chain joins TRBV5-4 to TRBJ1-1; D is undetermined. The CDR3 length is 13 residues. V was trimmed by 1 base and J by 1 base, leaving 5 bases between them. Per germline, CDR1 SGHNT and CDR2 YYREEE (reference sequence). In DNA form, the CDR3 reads TGTGCCAGCAGCTTGTTGGGGAACACTGAAGCTTTCTTT. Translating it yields CASSLLGNTEAFF.

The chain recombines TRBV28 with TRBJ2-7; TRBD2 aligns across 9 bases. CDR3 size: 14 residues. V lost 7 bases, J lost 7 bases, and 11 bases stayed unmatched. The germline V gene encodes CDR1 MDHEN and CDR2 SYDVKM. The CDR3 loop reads CASTLSGSPGEQYF. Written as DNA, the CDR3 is TGTGCCAGCACCCTTAGCGGGAGCCCGGGGGAGCAGTACTTC. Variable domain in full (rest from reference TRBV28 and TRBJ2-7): DVKVTQSSRYLVKRTGEKVFLECVQDMDHENMFWYRQDPGLGLRLIYFSYDVKMKEKGDIPEGYSVSREKKERFSLILESASTNQTSMYLCASTLSGSPGEQYFGPGTRLTVT.

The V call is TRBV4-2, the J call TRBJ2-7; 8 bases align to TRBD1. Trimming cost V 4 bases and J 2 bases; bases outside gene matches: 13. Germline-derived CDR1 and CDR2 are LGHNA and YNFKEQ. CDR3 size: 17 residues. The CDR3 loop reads CASSLSFSGTGAYEQYF. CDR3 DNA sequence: TGTGCCAGCAGCCTTTCCTTTTCCGGGACAGGTGCCTACGAGCAGTACTTC.

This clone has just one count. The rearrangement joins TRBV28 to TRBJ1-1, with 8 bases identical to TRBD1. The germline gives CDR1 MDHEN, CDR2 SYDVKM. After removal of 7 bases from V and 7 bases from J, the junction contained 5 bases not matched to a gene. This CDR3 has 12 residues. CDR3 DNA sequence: TGTGCCAGCATTATGACAGGGGATGAAGCTTTCTTT. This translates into CASIMTGDEAFF.

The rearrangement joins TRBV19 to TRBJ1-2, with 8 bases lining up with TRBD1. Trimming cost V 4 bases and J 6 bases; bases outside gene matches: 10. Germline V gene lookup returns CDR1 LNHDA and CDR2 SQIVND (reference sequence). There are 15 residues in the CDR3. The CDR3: CASSNRPGQGNGYTF. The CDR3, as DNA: TGTGCCAGTAGTAACCGCCCAGGACAGGGTAATGGCTACACCTTC. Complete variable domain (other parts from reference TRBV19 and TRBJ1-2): DGGITQSPKYLFRKEGQNVTLSCEQNLNHDAMYWYRQDPGQGLRLIYYSQIVNDFQKGDIAEGYSVSREKKESFPLTVTSAQKNPTAFYLCASSNRPGQGNGYTFGSGTRLTVV.

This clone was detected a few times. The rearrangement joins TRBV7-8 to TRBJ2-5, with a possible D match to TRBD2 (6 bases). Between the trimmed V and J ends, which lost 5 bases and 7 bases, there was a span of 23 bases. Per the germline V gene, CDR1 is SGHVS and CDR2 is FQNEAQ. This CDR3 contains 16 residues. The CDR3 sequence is CASSHPGLRGTGTQYF. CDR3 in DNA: TGTGCCAGCAGCCACCCCGGGTTGCGGGGTACAGGGACCCAGTACTTC.

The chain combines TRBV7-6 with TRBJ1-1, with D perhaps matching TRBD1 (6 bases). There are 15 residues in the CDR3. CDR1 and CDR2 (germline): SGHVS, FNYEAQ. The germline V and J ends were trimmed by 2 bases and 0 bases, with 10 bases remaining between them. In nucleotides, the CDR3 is TGTGCCAGCAGCTTAATCACAGGGATGAACACTGAAGCTTTCTTT. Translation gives CASSLITGMNTEAFF.

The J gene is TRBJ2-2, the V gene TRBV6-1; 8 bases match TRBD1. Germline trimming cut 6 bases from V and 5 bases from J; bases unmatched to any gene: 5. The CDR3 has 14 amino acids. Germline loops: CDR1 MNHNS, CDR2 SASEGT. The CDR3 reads CASSADRETGELFF. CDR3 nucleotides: TGTGCCAGCAGCGCGGACAGGGAGACCGGGGAGCTGTTTTTT.

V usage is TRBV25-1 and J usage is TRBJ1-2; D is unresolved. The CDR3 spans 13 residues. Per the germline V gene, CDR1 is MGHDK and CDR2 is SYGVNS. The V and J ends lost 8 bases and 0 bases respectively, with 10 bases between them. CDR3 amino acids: CASSGGANYGYTF. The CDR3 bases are TGTGCCAGCTCAGGAGGAGCTAACTATGGCTACACCTTC.

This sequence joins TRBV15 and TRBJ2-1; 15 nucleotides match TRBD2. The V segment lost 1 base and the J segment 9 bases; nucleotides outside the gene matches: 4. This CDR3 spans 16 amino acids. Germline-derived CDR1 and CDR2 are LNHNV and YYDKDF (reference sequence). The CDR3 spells CATSRAGTSGGSEQFF. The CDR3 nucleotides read TGTGCCACCAGCAGAGCAGGGACTAGCGGGGGGAGTGAGCAGTTCTTC.

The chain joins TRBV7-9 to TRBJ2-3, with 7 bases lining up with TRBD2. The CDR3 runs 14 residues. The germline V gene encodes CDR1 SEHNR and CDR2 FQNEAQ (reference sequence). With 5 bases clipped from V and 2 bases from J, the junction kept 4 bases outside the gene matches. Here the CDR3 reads CASSGLVYTDTQYF. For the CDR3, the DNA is TGTGCCAGCAGCGGACTAGTCTACACAGATACGCAGTATTTT.

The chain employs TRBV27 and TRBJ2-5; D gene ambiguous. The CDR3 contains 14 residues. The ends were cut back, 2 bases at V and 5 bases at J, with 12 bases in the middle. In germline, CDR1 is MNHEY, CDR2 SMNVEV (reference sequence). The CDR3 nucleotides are TGTGCCAGCAGTTTAAGAGCCGGTTGGGAGACCCAGTACTTC. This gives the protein CASSLRAGWETQYF.

The CDR3 region has the DNA TGTGCCAGCAGTTACGGGGCGGACTACACTGAAGCTTTCTTT. It yields the protein CASSYGADYTEAFF. The chain couples TRBV6-5 to TRBJ1-1, with D perhaps matching TRBD1 (5 bases). V was shortened by 2 bases and J by 3 bases, with 10 bases between the two germline ends. Germline V gene sequence: CDR1 MNHEY, CDR2 SVGAGI. The CDR3 totals 14 residues.

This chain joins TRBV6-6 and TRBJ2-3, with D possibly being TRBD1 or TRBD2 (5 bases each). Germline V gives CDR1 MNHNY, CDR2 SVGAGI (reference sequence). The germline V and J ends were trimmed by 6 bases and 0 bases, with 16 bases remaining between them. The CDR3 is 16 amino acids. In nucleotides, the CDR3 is TGTGCCAGCAGATTCTTGGTCGGGGACAGCACAGATACGCAGTATTTT. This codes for CASRFLVGDSTDTQYF.

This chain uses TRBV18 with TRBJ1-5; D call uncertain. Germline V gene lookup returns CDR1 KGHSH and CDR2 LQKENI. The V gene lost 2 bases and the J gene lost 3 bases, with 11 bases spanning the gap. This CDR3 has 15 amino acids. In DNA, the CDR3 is TGTGCCAGCTCACCAAGGGCGGGTAACAATCAGCCCCAGCATTTT. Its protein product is CASSPRAGNNQPQHF.

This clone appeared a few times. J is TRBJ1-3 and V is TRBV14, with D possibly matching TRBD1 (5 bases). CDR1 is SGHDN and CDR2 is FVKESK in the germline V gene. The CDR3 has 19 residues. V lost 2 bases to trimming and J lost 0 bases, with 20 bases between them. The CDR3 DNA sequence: TGTGCCAGCAGCCAACGGGGAAGGGGAAGAGAGGGCTCTGGAAACACCATATATTTT. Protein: CASSQRGRGREGSGNTIYF.

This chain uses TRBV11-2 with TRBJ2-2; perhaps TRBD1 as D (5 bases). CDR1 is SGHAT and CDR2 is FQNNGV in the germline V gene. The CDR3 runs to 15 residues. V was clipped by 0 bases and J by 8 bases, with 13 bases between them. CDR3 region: CASSLDRTDKGELFF. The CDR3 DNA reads TGTGCCAGCAGCTTAGATCGGACGGACAAGGGGGAGCTGTTTTTT.

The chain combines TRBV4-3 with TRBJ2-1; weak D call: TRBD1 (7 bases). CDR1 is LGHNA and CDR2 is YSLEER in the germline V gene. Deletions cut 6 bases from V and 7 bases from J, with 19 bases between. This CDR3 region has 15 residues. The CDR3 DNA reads TGCGCCAGCAGGCGGGACAGATCCCTGGGGAATGAGCAGTTCTTC. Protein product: CASRRDRSLGNEQFF.

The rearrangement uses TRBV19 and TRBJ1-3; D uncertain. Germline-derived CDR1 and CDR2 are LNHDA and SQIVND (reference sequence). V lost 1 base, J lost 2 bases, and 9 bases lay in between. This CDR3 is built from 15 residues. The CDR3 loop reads CASSIAAGPGNTIYF. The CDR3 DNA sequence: TGTGCCAGTAGTATAGCGGCAGGCCCTGGAAACACCATATATTTT. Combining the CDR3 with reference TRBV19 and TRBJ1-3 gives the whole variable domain DGGITQSPKYLFRKEGQNVTLSCEQNLNHDAMYWYRQDPGQGLRLIYYSQIVNDFQKGDIAEGYSVSREKKESFPLTVTSAQKNPTAFYLCASSIAAGPGNTIYFGEGSWLTVV.

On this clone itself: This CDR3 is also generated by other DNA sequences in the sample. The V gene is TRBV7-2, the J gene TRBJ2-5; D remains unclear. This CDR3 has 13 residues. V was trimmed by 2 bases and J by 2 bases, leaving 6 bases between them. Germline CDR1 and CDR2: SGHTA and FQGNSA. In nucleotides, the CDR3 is TGTGCCAGCAGCTTAACTCCTCAAGAGACCCAGTACTTC. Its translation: CASSLTPQETQYF.

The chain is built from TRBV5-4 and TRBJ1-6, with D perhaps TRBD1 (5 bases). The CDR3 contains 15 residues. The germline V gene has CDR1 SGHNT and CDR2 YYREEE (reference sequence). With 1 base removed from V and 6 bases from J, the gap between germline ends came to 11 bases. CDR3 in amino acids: CASSLNGGINSPLHF. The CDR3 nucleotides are TGTGCCAGCAGCTTGAACGGGGGGATTAATTCACCCCTCCACTTT.

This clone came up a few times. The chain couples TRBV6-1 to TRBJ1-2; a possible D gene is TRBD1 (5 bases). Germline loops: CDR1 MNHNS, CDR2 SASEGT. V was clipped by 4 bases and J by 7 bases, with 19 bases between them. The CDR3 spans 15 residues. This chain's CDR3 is CASSGGATGQGGYTF. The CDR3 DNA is TGTGCCAGCAGTGGAGGGGCGACTGGGCAGGGTGGCTACACCTTC.

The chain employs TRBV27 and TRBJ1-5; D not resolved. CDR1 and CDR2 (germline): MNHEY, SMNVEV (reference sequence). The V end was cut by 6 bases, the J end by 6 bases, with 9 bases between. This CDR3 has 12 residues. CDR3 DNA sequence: TGTGCCAGCAGCCACGGCGCTCAGCCCCAGCATTTT. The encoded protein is CASSHGAQPQHF.

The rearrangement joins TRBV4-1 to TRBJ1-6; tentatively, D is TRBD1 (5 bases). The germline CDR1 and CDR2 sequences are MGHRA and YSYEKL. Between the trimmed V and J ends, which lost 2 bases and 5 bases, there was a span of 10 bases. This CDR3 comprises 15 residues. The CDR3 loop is CASSQHRIDNSPLHF. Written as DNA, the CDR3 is TGCGCCAGCAGCCAACACAGGATAGATAATTCACCCCTCCACTTT.

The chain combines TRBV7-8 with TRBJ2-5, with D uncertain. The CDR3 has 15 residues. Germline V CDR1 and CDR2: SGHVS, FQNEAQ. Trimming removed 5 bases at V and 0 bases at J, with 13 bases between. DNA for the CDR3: TGTGCCAGCAGCCACAGCTTCAAGTACCAAGAGACCCAGTACTTC. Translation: CASSHSFKYQETQYF.

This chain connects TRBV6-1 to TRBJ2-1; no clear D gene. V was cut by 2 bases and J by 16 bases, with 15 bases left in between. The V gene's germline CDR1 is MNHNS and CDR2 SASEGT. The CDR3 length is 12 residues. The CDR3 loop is CASSERNRRIFF. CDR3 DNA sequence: TGTGCCAGCAGTGAACGGAACCGGAGAATCTTCTTC.

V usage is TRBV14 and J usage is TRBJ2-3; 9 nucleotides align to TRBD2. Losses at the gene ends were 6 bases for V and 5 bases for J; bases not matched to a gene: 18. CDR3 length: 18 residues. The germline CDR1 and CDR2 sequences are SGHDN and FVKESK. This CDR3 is CASRASGKSTRTLDTQYF. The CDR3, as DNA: TGTGCCAGCAGGGCTAGCGGGAAATCGACACGCACGCTAGATACGCAGTATTTT.

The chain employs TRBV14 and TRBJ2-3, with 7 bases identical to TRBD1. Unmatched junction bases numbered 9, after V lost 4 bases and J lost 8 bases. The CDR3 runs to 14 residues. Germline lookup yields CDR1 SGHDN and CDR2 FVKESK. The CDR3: CASSRTQGKGTQYF. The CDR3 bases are TGTGCCAGCAGCCGCACACAGGGGAAGGGTACGCAGTATTTT. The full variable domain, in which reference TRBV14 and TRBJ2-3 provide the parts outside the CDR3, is EAGVTQFPSHSVIEKGQTVTLRCDPISGHDNLYWYRRVMGKEIKFLLHFVKESKQDESGMPNNRFLAERTGGTYSTLKVQPAELEDSGVYFCASSRTQGKGTQYFGPGTRLTVL.